The 20 T cell receptor beta chains below come from one sample, sequenced in a study of shared clonotypes between healthy human individuals. TCRdb's copy holds only in-frame clones and misses some; the assay was immunoSEQ multiplex PCR. The top ten hold approximately 0.06% of the sample, which has approximately 530,000 clones, about 96% seen once. Sequenced sample: naive CD4+ T cells sorted from blood. The sample's subset: CD45RA+ positively selected. The receptors come from a woman aged 25-40 years in good health.

The chain employs TRBV7-2 and TRBJ2-3; D is undetermined. Germline-derived CDR1 and CDR2 are SGHTA and FQGNSA. This CDR3 has 12 amino acids. The V gene lost 3 bases and the J gene lost 8 bases, with 9 bases spanning the gap. CDR3 bases: TGTGCCAGCAGCTTGGGGAAAGCTACGCAGTATTTT. Protein product: CASSLGKATQYF.

V gene TRBV7-2 combines with J gene TRBJ2-7, with D tentatively TRBD2 (5 bases). V was trimmed by 2 bases and J by 7 bases, leaving 15 bases between them. Germline V gives CDR1 SGHTA, CDR2 FQGNSA. The CDR3 totals 14 residues. The CDR3 here is CASSLMRAPGEQYF. The CDR3 DNA is TGTGCCAGCAGCTTAATGAGGGCACCCGGGGAGCAGTACTTC.

The genes are TRBV25-1 and TRBJ2-3; D is undetermined. With 7 bases removed from V and 2 bases from J, the gap between germline ends came to 10 bases. The germline V gene encodes CDR1 MGHDK and CDR2 SYGVNS. The CDR3 consists of 13 residues. The CDR3 protein is CASKGSPTDTQYF. CDR3 nucleotide sequence: TGTGCCAGCAAGGGCAGTCCCACAGATACGCAGTATTTT. The full variable domain, completed using reference TRBV25-1 and TRBJ2-3, is EADIYQTPRYLVIGTGKKITLECSQTMGHDKMYWYQQDPGMELHLIHYSYGVNSTEKGDLSSESTVSRIRTEHFPLTLESARPSHTSQYLCASKGSPTDTQYFGPGTRLTVL.

The chain couples TRBV9 to TRBJ1-3, with D perhaps TRBD1 (6 bases). CDR1 and CDR2 from the germline V gene are SGDLS and YYNGEE. V was trimmed by 4 bases and J by 4 bases, leaving 12 bases between them. The CDR3 spans 14 residues. CDR3 nucleotide sequence: TGTGCCAGCAGCTCCGGGACACCAGGAAACACCATATATTTT. Translated: CASSSGTPGNTIYF.

V is TRBV30 and J is TRBJ1-2; 9 nucleotides align to TRBD1. The CDR3 runs 15 residues. Germline V gene lookup returns CDR1 GTSNPN and CDR2 SVGIG (reference sequence). The ends lost 0 bases at V and 3 bases at J; junction bases unmatched: 5. The CDR3 DNA sequence: TGTGCCTGGAGTGTAGGATGGACAGGGGACTATGGCTACACCTTC. Its translation is CAWSVGWTGDYGYTF. The whole variable domain, remainder taken from reference TRBV30 and TRBJ1-2, is SQTIHQWPATLVQPVGSPLSLECTVEGTSNPNLYWYRQAAGRGLQLLFYSVGIGQISSEVPQNLSASRPQDRQFILSSKKLLLSDSGFYLCAWSVGWTGDYGYTFGSGTRLTVV.

The table lists this clone with a count of one. The genes are TRBV19 and TRBJ2-3, with D uncertain. Germline values: CDR1 LNHDA, CDR2 SQIVND (reference sequence). This CDR3 is 13 amino acids long. V was cut by 6 bases and J by 5 bases, with 12 bases left in between. The CDR3 coding sequence is TGTGCCAGTAGCCCCGTGGGTGTAGATACGCAGTATTTT. This sequence encodes CASSPVGVDTQYF. Using reference TRBV19 and TRBJ2-3 for the parts outside the CDR3, the full variable domain is DGGITQSPKYLFRKEGQNVTLSCEQNLNHDAMYWYRQDPGQGLRLIYYSQIVNDFQKGDIAEGYSVSREKKESFPLTVTSAQKNPTAFYLCASSPVGVDTQYFGPGTRLTVL.

V and J are TRBV10-3 and TRBJ2-1; 9 bases are a match to TRBD2. V lost 4 bases, J lost 4 bases, and 14 bases stayed unmatched. Germline V gene data show CDR1 as ENHRY and CDR2 as SYGVKD. The CDR3 is made up of 18 amino acids. In nucleotides, the CDR3 is TGTGCCATCAGTGCCACGCGGGGAGCGGGAGGCCCATACAATGAGCAGTTCTTC. The encoded protein is CAISATRGAGGPYNEQFF.

The J gene is TRBJ2-1, the V gene TRBV4-1; 15 bases fit TRBD2. From germline, CDR1 is MGHRA and CDR2 YSYEKL. After removal of 0 bases from V and 7 bases from J, the junction contained 4 bases not matched to a gene. The CDR3 length is 17 residues. CDR3 coding DNA: TGCGCCAGCAGCCAAGATTGGGGACTAGCGGGAGGAAATGAGCAGTTCTTC. Translation gives CASSQDWGLAGGNEQFF.

The chain combines TRBV6-6 with TRBJ2-7, with 12 bases lining up with TRBD2. The CDR3 contains 14 residues. J gave up 1 base and V 10 bases, and 5 bases lay outside the gene matches. The V gene's germline CDR1 is MNHNY and CDR2 SVGAGI (reference sequence). The CDR3 DNA follows: TGTGCCACCAGACTAGCGGGAGAGTCCTACGAGCAGTACTTC. This encodes CATRLAGESYEQYF.

J is TRBJ1-1 and V is TRBV5-1, with a tentative D call TRBD1 (5 bases). The CDR3 is 16 residues long. Looked up from germline, CDR1 is SGHRS and CDR2 is YFSETQ. Deletions cut 0 bases from V and 2 bases from J, with 14 bases between. The CDR3 DNA sequence: TGCGCCAGCAGCTTGGTGGCTGGGGGGATAAACACTGAAGCTTTCTTT. Its translation is CASSLVAGGINTEAFF.

J is TRBJ2-5 and V is TRBV5-1; tentative D call: TRBD2 (6 bases). This CDR3 contains 15 residues. The V end lost 0 bases, the J end lost 5 bases, and 14 bases lay between the germline ends. In germline, CDR1 is SGHRS, CDR2 YFSETQ. The CDR3 bases are TGCGCCAGCAGCTTGGGGGTTCTAGCGACGGAGACCCAGTACTTC. Protein product: CASSLGVLATETQYF.

The J gene is TRBJ2-5, the V gene TRBV29-1; weak D call: TRBD1 (6 bases). V was clipped by 7 bases and J by 13 bases, with 25 bases between them. The CDR3 length is 13 residues. CDR1 is SQVTM and CDR2 is ANQGSEA in the germline V gene. The CDR3 is CSAVNAGEVIPYF. CDR3 DNA: TGCAGCGCTGTAAACGCAGGGGAAGTAATACCGTACTTC.

This clone was seen once. The chain recombines TRBV11-3 with TRBJ2-7; the D is unclear. Germline V gene sequence: CDR1 SGHNT, CDR2 YENEEA. The length of the CDR3 is 11 residues. Trimming removed 4 bases at V and 7 bases at J, with 8 bases between. The CDR3 nucleotides read TGTGCCAGCAGCTCCATCTGGGAGCAGTACTTC. Encoded protein: CASSSIWEQYF.

The chain combines TRBV2 with TRBJ2-5; 9 bases are shared with TRBD1. The DNA matches TRBJ2-7 better at its end, which makes the J call doubtful. CDR3 length: 14 amino acids. Germline V CDR1 and CDR2: SNHLY, FYNNEI. The CDR3 region is CASRVTGGSYEQYF. As DNA, the CDR3 is TGTGCCAGCAGGGTGACAGGGGGCTCCTACGAGCAGTACTTC.

The chain uses TRBV28 and TRBJ2-7, with 9 positions matching TRBD1. J gave up 1 base and V 8 bases, and 9 bases lay outside the gene matches. The germline gives CDR1 MDHEN, CDR2 SYDVKM. The CDR3 totals 15 residues. The CDR3: CASGGAQGASYEQYF. DNA of the CDR3: TGTGCCAGCGGGGGGGCACAGGGGGCTTCCTACGAGCAGTACTTC.

The V gene is TRBV27, the J gene TRBJ2-2; D unresolved. Trimming removed 3 bases from V and 5 bases from J, with 7 bases in between. This CDR3 comprises 13 residues. Germline V lookup: CDR1 MNHEY, CDR2 SMNVEV (reference sequence). CDR3 nucleotide sequence: TGTGCCAGCAGTTTCGCCCGTACCGGGGAGCTGTTTTTT. It codes for CASSFARTGELFF.

The chain recombines TRBV28 with TRBJ2-3; D is ambiguous. Germline V gives CDR1 MDHEN, CDR2 SYDVKM. V was shortened by 3 bases and J by 9 bases, with 7 bases between the two germline ends. CDR3 length: 11 amino acids. DNA for the CDR3: TGTGCCAGCAGTTTGACCAACACGCAGTATTTT. Translation: CASSLTNTQYF.

V usage is TRBV4-1 and J usage is TRBJ2-7; TRBD1 agrees at 9 bases. The ends lost 3 bases at V and 3 bases at J; junction bases unmatched: 6. Germline V gives CDR1 MGHRA, CDR2 YSYEKL. This CDR3 has 15 amino acids. Written as DNA, the CDR3 is TGCGCCAGCAGCCAGGTGGACAGGGGTGACTACGAGCAGTACTTC. It is translated as CASSQVDRGDYEQYF.

CDR3 DNA sequence: TGTGCCAGCAGCACCCTGGCGGGAAGGCGGGCCTACGAGCAGTACTTC. This codes for CASSTLAGRRAYEQYF. V and J are TRBV28 and TRBJ2-7; D possibly corresponds to TRBD2 (6 bases). CDR1 MDHEN and CDR2 SYDVKM come from the germline V gene. The CDR3 is made up of 16 amino acids. V was clipped by 6 bases and J by 2 bases, with 20 bases between them. The full variable domain, completed using reference TRBV28 and TRBJ2-7, is DVKVTQSSRYLVKRTGEKVFLECVQDMDHENMFWYRQDPGLGLRLIYFSYDVKMKEKGDIPEGYSVSREKKERFSLILESASTNQTSMYLCASSTLAGRRAYEQYFGPGTRLTVT.

V is TRBV4-2 and J is TRBJ2-7; a weak D match, TRBD2 (6 bases). Trimming cost V 5 bases and J 4 bases, with 18 bases left between them. The length of the CDR3 is 15 residues. Looked up from germline, CDR1 is LGHNA and CDR2 is YNFKEQ. The DNA of the CDR3 is TGTGCCAGCAGCTCCGTAGAGCGGGCTCTTTACGAGCAGTACTTC. Protein product: CASSSVERALYEQYF.